This T cell receptor (beta chain) was observed in a study of blood T cell repertoires in COVID-19. Background on the study: The United States, Italy and Spain supplied acute and convalescent COVID-19 samples. T cells, B-cell-depleted T cells, or PBMCs supplied cDNA or gDNA.

This clone was seen only once. In the original processing: Amplification from reference gene primers served as the basis for estimated nucleated cell counts. Generated by immunoSEQ multiplex PCR, the TCRdb table keeps only in-frame clones and is missing some. The DNA was the basis for D and trimming; V, J and clone size are from that table. Here the sample spans 100,000 to 120,000 clones, approximately 90% being singletons. Germline trimming cut 1 base from V and 7 bases from J; bases unmatched to any gene: 7. The CDR3 covers 14 residues. Germline V gene data show CDR1 as SQVTM and CDR2 as ANQGSEA. Sequenced sample: peripheral blood. The chain couples TRBV29-1 to TRBJ1-2; 9 bases match TRBD1. This sequence was found in a woman between 50 and 59 years old with acute or convalescent COVID-19. CDR3 DNA: TGCAGCGTTGAAGTGACGGGACAGGGAGTTGGCTACACCTTC. Its protein is CSVEVTGQGVGYTF.